The 2 T cell receptor beta chains listed next were all sequenced from one sample in a study of T cells in Graves' hyperthyroidism and ophthalmopathy. Amplification of TCR beta CDR3 regions used RNA as the template. Primed by the HTBI set, a first-round RT-PCR was run on the TCR CDR3. TCRdb reprocessed the multiplex PCR reads with MiXCR, giving one entry per CDR3 protein. The table shows over 150,000 distinct CDR3 sequences, with less than 20% occurring only once. The sequenced material came from blood. The origin of the receptors is a woman aged 45-65 years with Graves' hyperthyroidism.

This chain links TRBV7-2 with TRBJ2-2; perhaps TRBD2 as D (6 bases). The CDR3 totals 14 residues. Germline V gene lookup returns CDR1 SGHTA and CDR2 FQGNSA. V shed 4 bases and J shed 4 bases, with 10 bases lying between them. This chain's CDR3 is CASSSDYFTGELFF. The CDR3 DNA follows: TGTGCCAGCAGCTCGGACTATTTCACCGGGGAGCTGTTTTTT.

This clonotype was recorded at least ten times. The V gene is TRBV11-2, the J gene TRBJ1-1, with no clear D. Per germline, CDR1 SGHAT and CDR2 FQNNGV. The CDR3 covers 15 residues. Trimming left V 0 bases short and J 0 bases short, with 8 bases between. The CDR3 DNA reads as TGTGCCAGCAGCTTAGATCGCCGGATGAACACTGAAGCTTTCTTT. This sequence encodes CASSLDRRMNTEAFF.